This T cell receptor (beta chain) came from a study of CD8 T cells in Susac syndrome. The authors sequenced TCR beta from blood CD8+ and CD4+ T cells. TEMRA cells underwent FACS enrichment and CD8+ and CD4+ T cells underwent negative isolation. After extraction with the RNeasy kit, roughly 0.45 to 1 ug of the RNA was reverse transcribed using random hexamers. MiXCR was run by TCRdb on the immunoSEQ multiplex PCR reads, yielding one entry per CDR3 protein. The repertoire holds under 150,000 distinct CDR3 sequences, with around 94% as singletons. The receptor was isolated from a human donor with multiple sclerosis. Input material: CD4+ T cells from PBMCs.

The CDR3 sequence is CASKRTSSNEQFF. CDR3 bases: TGTGCCAGCAAGAGGACTAGCAGCAATGAGCAGTTCTTC. This sequence joins TRBV7-9 and TRBJ2-1; 8 positions match TRBD2. V was clipped by 7 bases and J by 6 bases; unmatched bases: 5. Per the germline V gene, CDR1 is SEHNR and CDR2 is FQNEAQ (reference sequence). This CDR3 region has 13 residues. Looking up the rest from reference TRBV7-9 and TRBJ2-1 gives the full variable domain: DTGVSQNPRHKITKRGQNVTFRCDPISEHNRLYWYRQTLGQGPEFLTYFQNEAQLEKSRLLSDRFSAERPKGSFSTLEIQRTEQGDSAMYLCASKRTSSNEQFFGPGTRLTVL.